This TCR beta chain stems from a study of shared clonotypes between healthy human individuals. Study-wide context: Two women and a few men aged 18 to 49 served as donors. Study conclusions and caveats: All-four-donor shared clonotypes had higher generation probabilities than non-shared clonotypes did. Naive subsets typically showed greater estimated richness than memory subsets. In the sorted subsets, rarefaction showed sequencing was incomplete despite large depth.

This clone was recorded many times. Its matching antigen is unknown. The CDR3 runs 13 residues. J gave up 5 bases and V 6 bases, and 3 bases lay outside the gene matches. Germline V lookup: CDR1 MNHEY, CDR2 SVGAGI. Some clones are missing from TCRdb's copy, which holds only in-frame ones; the method was immunoSEQ multiplex PCR. This sample yields some 1 million clones, of which around 74% are seen a single time; 1.4% belongs to the top ten. The material sequenced was memory CD4+ T cells sorted from blood. The subset denotes: CD45RA-negative fraction. The rearrangement joins TRBV6-5 to TRBJ1-1; 10 bases agree with TRBD1. This sequence was found in a young man in good health. In DNA form, the CDR3 reads TGTGCCAGCAGGGGACAGGGGATGACTGAAGCTTTCTTT. Translating gives CASRGQGMTEAFF.